This T cell receptor gamma chain is from a study of gamma-delta chains in newborns, infants, children (dated 2019 in TCRdb). A note on the overall study: According to the study title, microbial exposure causes polyclonal expansion of innate gammadelta T cells right after birth. The study investigated how microbial exposure shaped innate gammadelta T cell populations in human newborns immediately after birth.

The CDR3 runs 15 amino acids, cysteine and phenylalanine included. The only DNA kept is the CDR3, 45 bases in frame from the first base. TCRdb records Illumina MiSeq as the sequencer. TCRdb processed the public reads again with the CATT caller, after which rows with matching DNA were combined. This sample is represented by roughly 500 gamma-chain clones; over 70% of them were singletons. Around a third of the sample is held by the ten biggest clonotypes. Notes on this clone: Its antigen is still unknown. Possible read error: a much larger clone is one base away.

The clonotype comes from a child who was a newborn, infant or young child, either healthy, febrile or measles-vaccinated (not recorded which). The sequencing sample was made of blood. The J gene is TRGJP, while no V gene call was made. The DNA reads as follows: TGTGCCTTGTGGGAACAAGAGTTGGGCAAAAAAATCAAGGTATTT. Its protein product is CALWEQELGKKIKVF.